This record looks at one TCR beta chain sequence and its context. What it binds is unknown. A read error may produce the germline difference seen at one junction end. This entry is derived from a study of T-cell memory formation after mild COVID-19. Notes on the study in general: The study found balanced CD4/CD8 in clones contracting day 15 to 85 and a CD4+ lean in later expanders.

TCRdb called the 5' RACE reads again in MiXCR, with one record for every CDR3 protein. Of about 150,000 distinct CDR3 sequences listed, approximately 25% are singletons. CDR1 SGHRS and CDR2 YFSETQ come from the germline V gene. The CDR3 is 13 residues long. The chain has TRBV5-1 and TRBJ2-1; perhaps D is TRBD1 or TRBD2 (5 bases each). The sequenced sample consisted of PBMCs or a T cell subset sorted from them (not recorded which). The receptor was derived from an adult woman who had mild COVID-19 (a few samples of this study predate the infection). Cell type and time point are not known. CDR3 DNA sequence: TGCGCCAGCAGTTTGGGGGTAAACAATGAGCAGTTCTTC. Its protein product is CASSLGVNNEQFF.